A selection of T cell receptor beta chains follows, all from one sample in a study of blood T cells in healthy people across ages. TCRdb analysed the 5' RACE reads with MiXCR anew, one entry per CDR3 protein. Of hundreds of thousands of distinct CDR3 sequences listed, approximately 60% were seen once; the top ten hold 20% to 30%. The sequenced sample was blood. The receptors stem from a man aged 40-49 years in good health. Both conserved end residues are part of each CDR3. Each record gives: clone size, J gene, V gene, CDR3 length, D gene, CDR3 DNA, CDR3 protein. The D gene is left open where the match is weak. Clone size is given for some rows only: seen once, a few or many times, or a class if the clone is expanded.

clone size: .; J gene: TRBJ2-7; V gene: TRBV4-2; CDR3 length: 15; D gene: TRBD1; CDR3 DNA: TGTGCCAGCAGCCAAGTGGGACAGGGTAGCCACGAGCAGTACTTC; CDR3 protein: CASSQVGQGSHEQYF
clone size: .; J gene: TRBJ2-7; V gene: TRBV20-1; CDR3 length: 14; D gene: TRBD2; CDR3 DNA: TGCAGTGCTAGATTAGGCGGCGGGAGGTTCGAGCAGTACTTC; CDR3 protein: CSARLGGGRFEQYF
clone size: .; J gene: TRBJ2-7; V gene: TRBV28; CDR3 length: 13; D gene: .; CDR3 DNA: TGTGCCAGCCGGGAGTATTCCTACAATGAGCAGTACTTC; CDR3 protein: CASREYSYNEQYF
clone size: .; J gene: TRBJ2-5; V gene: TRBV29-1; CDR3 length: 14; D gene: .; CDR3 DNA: TGCAGCGTTAAGATAGGGGGGTTTCAAGAGACCCAGTACTTC; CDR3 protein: CSVKIGGFQETQYF
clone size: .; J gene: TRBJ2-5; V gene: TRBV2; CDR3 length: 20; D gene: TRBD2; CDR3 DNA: TGTGCCAGCAGCGCCGAGAGTCCGGGACTAGCGGGAGGGCCCTACAATGAGCAGTACTTC; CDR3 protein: CASSAESPGLAGGPYNEQYF
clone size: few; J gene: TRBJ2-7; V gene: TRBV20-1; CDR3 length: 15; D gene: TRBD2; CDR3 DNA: TGCAGTGCTAAGCGGGGCGTAGCTGGCTTTGGCGAGCAGTACTTC; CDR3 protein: CSAKRGVAGFGEQYF
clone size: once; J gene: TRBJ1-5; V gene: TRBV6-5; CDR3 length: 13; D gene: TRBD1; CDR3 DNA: TGTGCCAGCAGTGGGACAGGGAAACAGCCCCAGCATTTT; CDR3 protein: CASSGTGKQPQHF
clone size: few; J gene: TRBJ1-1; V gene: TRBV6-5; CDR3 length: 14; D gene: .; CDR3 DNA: TGTGCCAGCATGGGTGCACAGGGTTCCGCTGAAGCTTTCTTT; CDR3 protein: CASMGAQGSAEAFF
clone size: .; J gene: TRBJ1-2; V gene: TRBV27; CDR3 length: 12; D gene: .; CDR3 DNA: TGTGCCAGCTATGGTCAGGGGAGCGGCTACACCTTC; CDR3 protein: CASYGQGSGYTF
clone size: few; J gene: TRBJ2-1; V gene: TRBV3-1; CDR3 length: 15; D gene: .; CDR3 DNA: TGTGCCAGCAGCCAAGATGGCATTAGCAGCAATGAGCAGTTCTTC; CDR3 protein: CASSQDGISSNEQFF
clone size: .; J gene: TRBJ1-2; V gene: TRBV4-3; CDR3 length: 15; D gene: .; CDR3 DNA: TGCGCCAGCAGCCTCAAGAGTGGGGGTTTGAGTGGCTACACCTTC; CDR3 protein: CASSLKSGGLSGYTF
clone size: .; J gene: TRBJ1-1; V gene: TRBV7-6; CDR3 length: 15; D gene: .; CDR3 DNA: TGTGCCAGCAGCCGACTCCAGGGGTTAAGCACTGAAGCTTTCTTT; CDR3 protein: CASSRLQGLSTEAFF
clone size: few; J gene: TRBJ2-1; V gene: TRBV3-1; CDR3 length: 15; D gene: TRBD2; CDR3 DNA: TGTGCCAGCAGCCAATGGGCCCAGCGGGGCAATGAGCAGTTCTTC; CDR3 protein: CASSQWAQRGNEQFF
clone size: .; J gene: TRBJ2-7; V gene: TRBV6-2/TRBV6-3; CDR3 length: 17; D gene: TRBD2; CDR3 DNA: TGTGCCAGCAACCCTGGACTAGCGGGACCCTATTCCTACGAGCAGTACTTC; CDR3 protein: CASNPGLAGPYSYEQYF
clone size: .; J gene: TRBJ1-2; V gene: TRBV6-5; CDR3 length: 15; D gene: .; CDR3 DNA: TGTGCCAGCAGTTACGAGGAGGGAGGGAGCTATGGCTACACCTTC; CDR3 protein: CASSYEEGGSYGYTF
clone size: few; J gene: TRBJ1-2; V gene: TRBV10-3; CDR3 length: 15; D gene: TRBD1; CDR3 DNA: TGTGCCAGCAAACCTCCCCAGGGGGCTGGCTATGGCTACACCTTC; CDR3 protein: CASKPPQGAGYGYTF
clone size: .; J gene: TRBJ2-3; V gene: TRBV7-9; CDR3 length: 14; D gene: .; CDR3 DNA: TGTGCCAGCAGCTTACCTCACGGCACAGATACGCAGTATTTT; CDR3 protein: CASSLPHGTDTQYF
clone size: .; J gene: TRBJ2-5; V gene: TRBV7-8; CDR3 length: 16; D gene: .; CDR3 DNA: TGTGCCAGCAGCTTGATAGGAACAACGCTAGAAAAGACCCAGTACTTC; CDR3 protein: CASSLIGTTLEKTQYF
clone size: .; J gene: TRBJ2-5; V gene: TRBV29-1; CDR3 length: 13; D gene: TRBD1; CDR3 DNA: TGCAGCGTCGGGACAGGGGTAGAAAAGACCCAGTACTTC; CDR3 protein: CSVGTGVEKTQYF
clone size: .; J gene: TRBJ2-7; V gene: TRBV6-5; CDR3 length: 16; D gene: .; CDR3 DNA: TGTGCCAGCAGTTACTCCGGACTTGGGAAGGATTACGAGCAGTACTTC; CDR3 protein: CASSYSGLGKDYEQYF
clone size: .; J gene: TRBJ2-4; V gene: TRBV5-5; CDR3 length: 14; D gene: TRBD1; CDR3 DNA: TGTGCCAGCAGCTTGGGGACAGGGGACACCTTTCAGTACTTC; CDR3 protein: CASSLGTGDTFQYF
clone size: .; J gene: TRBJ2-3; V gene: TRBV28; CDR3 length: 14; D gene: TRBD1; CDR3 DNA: TGTGCCAGCTCCATTCGGACAGGGCCAGATACGCAGTATTTT; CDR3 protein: CASSIRTGPDTQYF